The 8 T cell receptor beta chains given below trace back to one sample, sequenced in a study of cytomegalovirus exposure and HLA in healthy donors. Use of 60 Vbeta and 13 Jbeta primers characterized the PCR. Some clones are missing from TCRdb's copy, which holds only in-frame ones; the method was immunoSEQ multiplex PCR. Seen here are under 150,000 clones, 60% to 80% observed once, and the top ten hold less than 2%. The sample consisted of PBMCs. These receptors were taken from a woman aged 25 to 39 in good health and CMV-seronegative.

This chain connects TRBV6-5 to TRBJ1-3; D gene unclear. The CDR3 covers 14 residues. CDR1 and CDR2 (germline): MNHEY, SVGAGI. V lost 0 bases and J lost 2, with 5 bases in between. CDR3 DNA sequence: TGTGCCAGCAGTTACTCCCCTCCTGGAAACACCATATATTTT. Translation: CASSYSPPGNTIYF.

The chain couples TRBV18 to TRBJ1-1, with 8 positions matching TRBD1. Germline CDR1 reads KGHSH; CDR2 reads LQKENI. Trimming took 2 bases from V and 3 from J; bases not matched to a gene: 2. CDR3 length: 14 residues. The DNA for the CDR3 is TGTGCCAGCTCACCAAGGGGACAGGACACTGAAGCTTTCTTT. Translating gives CASSPRGQDTEAFF.

V and J are TRBV7-8 and TRBJ2-1, with TRBD2 matching 7 bases. The junction had 6 bases not matched to a gene; V was cut back by 5 bases and J by 11 bases. Germline CDR1 is SGHVS and CDR2 is FQNEAQ. The length of the CDR3 is 12 residues. Written as DNA, the CDR3 is TGTGCCAGCAGCAACGCTAGCGGCAAGCAGTTCTTC. Translated, it gives CASSNASGKQFF.

The V gene is TRBV19, the J gene TRBJ2-2; D is uncertain. Germline assignment: CDR1 LNHDA and CDR2 SQIVND (reference sequence). The V gene lost 1 base and the J gene lost 4 bases, with 7 bases spanning the gap. The CDR3 is 14 residues long. CDR3 nucleotides: TGTGCCAGTAGTATAGGTTTCAGCACCGGGGAGCTGTTTTTT. This sequence encodes CASSIGFSTGELFF.

This clone was picked up a small number of times. This rearrangement joins TRBV4-2 to TRBJ2-2, with 7 bases aligning to TRBD1. Germline V gene data show CDR1 as LGHNA and CDR2 as YNFKEQ. This CDR3 is 16 amino acids long. The trim removed 1 base at V and 6 bases at J, leaving 8 bases unmatched. The CDR3 DNA is TGTGCCAGCAGCCAAGTACAGGGGAGCGTTCCCGGGGAGCTGTTTTTT. This codes for CASSQVQGSVPGELFF.

Details on this clone: Germline and junction disagree at one end, which may indicate a read error. The CDR3: CASSLRPGGEQYF. The CDR3 coding sequence is TGTGCTAGCAGCTTAAGGCCCGGAGGGGAGCAGTACTTC. The V gene is TRBV7-7, the J gene TRBJ2-7; D is possibly TRBD2 (6 bases). Germline V lookup: CDR1 SSHAT, CDR2 FNYEAQ (reference sequence). The CDR3 extends over 13 amino acids.

The chain links TRBV5-1 to TRBJ1-1; a possible D gene is TRBD1 (6 bases). There are 15 residues in the CDR3. The germline V and J ends were trimmed by 5 bases and 4 bases, with 18 bases remaining between them. Looked up from germline, CDR1 is SGHRS and CDR2 is YFSETQ. The chain's CDR3 is CASRWGGQQTTEAFF. CDR3 in DNA: TGCGCCAGCAGATGGGGGGGACAACAAACCACTGAAGCTTTCTTT.

This chain links TRBV7-6 with TRBJ2-3; D is unresolved. The germline V gene encodes CDR1 SGHVS and CDR2 FNYEAQ. The CDR3 extends over 12 amino acids. V lost 5 bases, J lost 5 bases, and 8 bases lay in between. The CDR3 sequence: CASSTRLDTQYF. The CDR3 region has the DNA TGTGCCAGCAGCACCAGACTAGATACGCAGTATTTT.